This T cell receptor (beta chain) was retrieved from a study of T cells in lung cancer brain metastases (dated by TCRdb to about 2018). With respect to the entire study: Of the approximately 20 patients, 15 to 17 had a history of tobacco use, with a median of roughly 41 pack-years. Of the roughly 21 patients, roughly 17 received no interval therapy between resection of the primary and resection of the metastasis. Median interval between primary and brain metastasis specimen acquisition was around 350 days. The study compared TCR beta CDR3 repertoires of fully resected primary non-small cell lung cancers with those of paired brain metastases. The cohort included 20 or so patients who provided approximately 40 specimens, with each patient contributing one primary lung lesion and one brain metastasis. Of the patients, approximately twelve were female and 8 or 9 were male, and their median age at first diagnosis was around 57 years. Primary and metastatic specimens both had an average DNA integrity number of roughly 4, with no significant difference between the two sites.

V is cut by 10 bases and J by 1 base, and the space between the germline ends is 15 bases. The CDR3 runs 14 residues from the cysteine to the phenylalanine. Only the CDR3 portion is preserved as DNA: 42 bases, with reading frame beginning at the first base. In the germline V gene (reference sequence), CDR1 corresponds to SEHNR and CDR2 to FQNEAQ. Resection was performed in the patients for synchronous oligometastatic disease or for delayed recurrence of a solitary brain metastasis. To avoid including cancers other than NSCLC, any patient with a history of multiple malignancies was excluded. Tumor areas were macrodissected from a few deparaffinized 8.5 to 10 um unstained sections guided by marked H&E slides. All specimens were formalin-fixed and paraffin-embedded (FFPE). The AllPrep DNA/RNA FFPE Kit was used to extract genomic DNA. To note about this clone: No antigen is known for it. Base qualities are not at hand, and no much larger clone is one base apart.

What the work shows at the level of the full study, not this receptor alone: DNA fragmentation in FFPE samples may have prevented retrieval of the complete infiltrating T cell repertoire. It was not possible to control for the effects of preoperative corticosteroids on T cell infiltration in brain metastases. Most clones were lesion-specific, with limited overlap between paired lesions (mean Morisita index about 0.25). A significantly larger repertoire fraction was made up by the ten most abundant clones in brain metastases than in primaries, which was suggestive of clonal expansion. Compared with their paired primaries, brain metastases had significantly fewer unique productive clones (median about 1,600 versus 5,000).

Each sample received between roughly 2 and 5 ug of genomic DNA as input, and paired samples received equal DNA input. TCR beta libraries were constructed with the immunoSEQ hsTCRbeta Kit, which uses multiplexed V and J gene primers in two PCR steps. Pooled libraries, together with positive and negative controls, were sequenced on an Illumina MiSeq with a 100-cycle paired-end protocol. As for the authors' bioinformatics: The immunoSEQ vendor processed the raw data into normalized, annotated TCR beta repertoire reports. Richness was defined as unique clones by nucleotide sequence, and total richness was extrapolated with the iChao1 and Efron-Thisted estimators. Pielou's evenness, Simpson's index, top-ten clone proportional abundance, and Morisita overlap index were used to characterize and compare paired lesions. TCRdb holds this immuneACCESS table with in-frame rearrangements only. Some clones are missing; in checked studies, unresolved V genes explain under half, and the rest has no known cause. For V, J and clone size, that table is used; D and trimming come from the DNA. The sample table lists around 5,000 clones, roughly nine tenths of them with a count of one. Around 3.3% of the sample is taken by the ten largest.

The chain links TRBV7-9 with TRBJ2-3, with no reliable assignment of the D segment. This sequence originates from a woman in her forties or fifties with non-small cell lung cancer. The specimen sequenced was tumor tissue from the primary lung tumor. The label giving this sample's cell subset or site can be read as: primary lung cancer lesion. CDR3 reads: CAISTGGGTDTQYF. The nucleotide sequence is TGTGCCATCTCCACTGGCGGAGGCACAGATACGCAGTATTTT.